This TCR beta chain came from a study of graft-versus-host responses after intestinal transplantation. Study as a whole: Transplant types were multivisceral, liver-intestinal, or isolated intestinal. Tacrolimus plus steroids were given to all recipients for approximately three years, preceded by anti-thymocyte globulin induction. Findings of the study overall: Association was observed between peak circulating GvH clone levels and early post-transplant HvG declines. When patients had graft-donor T cell macrochimerism, their allografts held high graft-versus-host to host-versus-graft clonal ratios.

On this clone itself: Its antigen is not known.

TCRdb's table, derived via immunoSEQ multiplex PCR, lists solely in-frame clones and lacks some. This table holds approximately 93,000 clones, around 93% found once. The sample here was unstimulated CD8+ T cells sorted from spleen or lymph node cells, taken before transplant. The source of this sequence is a human donor who was the organ donor for an intestinal transplant.

Written as DNA, the CDR3 is TGTGCCACCAGCAGACCGGGAGTGCACGGGGAGCTGTTTTTT. The encoded protein is CATSRPGVHGELFF. The V call is TRBV15, the J call TRBJ2-2; a weak D match, TRBD2 (6 bases). This CDR3 is built from 14 residues. The germline V gene encodes CDR1 LNHNV and CDR2 YYDKDF (reference sequence). V dropped 2 bases and J dropped 7 bases, with 11 bases sitting between them. Together with reference TRBV15 and TRBJ2-2, the CDR3 gives the full variable domain: DAMVIQNPRYQVTQFGKPVTLSCSQTLNHNVMYWYQQKSSQAPKLLFHYYDKDFNNEADTPDNFQSRRPNTSFCFLDIRSPGLGDTAMYLCATSRPGVHGELFFGEGSRLTVL.